The rows below give T cell receptor beta chains drawn from one sample of a study of lymphopenia after photon versus proton radiotherapy. The assay was immunoSEQ multiplex PCR, and TCRdb's table has in-frame clones only and misses some. The sample contains about 18,000 clones, 92% of which appear only once. The sample here was peripheral blood, taken from a patient treated with photon-based radiotherapy. These TCRs come from a woman aged 40 to 50 with cholangiocarcinoma. Each CDR3 is given with its conserved first and last residue. A D gene is named only where the DNA matches it firmly. A clone size is listed for some rows: how often the clone was seen (once, few, many), or a class if it is expanded.

D	size	J	V	CDR3	DNA
TRBD2	once	TRBJ2-3	TRBV19	CASSDERGSTDTQYF	TGTGCCAGTAGTGATGAGCGGGGTTCCACAGATACGCAGTATTTT
NA	few	TRBJ1-5	TRBV5-4	CASSLAGNNQPQHF	TGTGCCAGCAGCTTAGCAGGGAACAATCAGCCCCAGCATTTT
NA	once	TRBJ2-2	TRBV5-1	CASSLAENTGELFF	TGCGCCAGCAGCTTGGCGGAAAACACCGGGGAGCTGTTTTTT
NA	NA	TRBJ2-2	TRBV11-3	CASSPTSTGELFF	TGTGCCAGCAGCCCGACCTCCACCGGGGAGCTGTTTTTT
TRBD2	NA	TRBJ2-7	TRBV4-2	CASSQGVDREGLSYEQYF	TGTGCCAGCAGCCAGGGGGTGGATCGGGAGGGCCTCTCCTACGAGCAGTACTTC
NA	NA	TRBJ2-3	TRBV30	CAWSSPSLSDTQYF	TGTGCCTGGAGTTCGCCTAGCTTATCAGATACGCAGTATTTT
TRBD1	NA	TRBJ1-2	TRBV5-4	CASTQTGVHGYTF	TGTGCCAGCACTCAGACAGGGGTTCATGGCTACACCTTC
NA	NA	TRBJ1-2	TRBV14	CASSPVVTYGYTF	TGTGCCAGCAGTCCGGTAGTAACCTATGGCTACACCTTC
NA	NA	TRBJ1-4	TRBV28	CASSFYGGGEKLFF	TGTGCCAGCAGTTTTTACGGGGGCGGTGAAAAACTGTTTTTT
TRBD1	NA	TRBJ2-6	TRBV5-6	CASSPDRAGANVLTF	TGTGCCAGCAGCCCCGACAGGGCCGGGGCCAACGTCCTGACTTTC
NA	once	TRBJ2-1	TRBV30	CAWTYLGNPNEQFF	TGTGCCTGGACTTACCTTGGAAACCCAAATGAGCAGTTCTTC
TRBD1	NA	TRBJ2-1	TRBV30	CAWSNAWDRGGSYNEQFF	TGTGCCTGGAGTAACGCATGGGACAGGGGGGGTTCGTACAATGAGCAGTTCTTC
NA	NA	TRBJ2-5	TRBV6-5	CATNNLATQYF	TGTGCCACCAATAATCTTGCGACCCAGTACTTC
TRBD2	NA	TRBJ2-2	TRBV18	CASSPRLAGLFGSGELFF	TGTGCCAGCTCACCACGACTAGCGGGTTTGTTCGGTTCCGGGGAGCTGTTTTTT
NA	NA	TRBJ1-2	TRBV27	CASSKSPGGYTF	TGTGCCAGCAGCAAAAGCCCTGGCGGCTACACCTTC
NA	NA	TRBJ1-5	TRBV29-1	CSVGDGLLGNQPQHF	TGCAGCGTTGGGGACGGGCTTCTTGGCAATCAGCCCCAGCATTTT
TRBD1	NA	TRBJ2-2	TRBV7-9	CASSLDTGALTGELFF	TGTGCCAGCAGCTTAGATACAGGGGCGCTCACCGGGGAGCTGTTTTTT
NA	NA	TRBJ1-1	TRBV6-1	CASNPGHQAEAFF	TGTGCCAGCAACCCGGGACACCAGGCCGAAGCTTTCTTT
TRBD1	NA	TRBJ1-5	TRBV10-1	CARIDRGRVVFQPQHF	TGCGCCAGAATTGACAGGGGGAGGGTTGTATTTCAGCCCCAGCATTTT
NA	NA	TRBJ2-5	TRBV5-4	CASSLLDYETQYF	TGTGCCAGCAGCCTTTTGGACTATGAGACCCAGTACTTC
TRBD2	NA	TRBJ2-7	TRBV28	CASGTTTYEQYF	TGTGCATCCGGGACTACCACCTACGAGCAGTACTTC
TRBD2	NA	TRBJ2-7	TRBV2	CASSEALSGANYEQYF	TGTGCCAGCAGTGAAGCGCTTAGCGGGGCGAACTACGAGCAGTACTTC
NA	NA	TRBJ1-2	TRBV7-2	CASSSVGTRDGYTF	TGTGCCAGCAGCTCAGTGGGGACCAGGGACGGCTACACCTTC
NA	NA	TRBJ1-4	TRBV6-5	CASSYGRISNEKLFF	TGTGCCAGCAGTTACGGGCGGATAAGTAATGAAAAACTGTTTTTT
NA	NA	TRBJ1-2	TRBV27	CASSLVVGSTYGYTF	TGTGCCAGCAGTTTAGTCGTTGGGAGTACGTATGGCTACACCTTC
NA	NA	TRBJ2-7	TRBV28	CASSATYEQYF	TGTGCCAGCAGTGCAACCTACGAGCAGTACTTC
NA	NA	TRBJ2-7	TRBV6-5	CASSLGLPTYEQYF	TGTGCCAGCAGCTTGGGACTCCCTACCTACGAGCAGTACTTC
NA	NA	TRBJ2-1	TRBV7-2	CASSPQRRAEQFF	TGTGCCAGCAGCCCCCAACGGAGGGCAGAGCAGTTCTTC
NA	NA	TRBJ1-2	TRBV2	CASSGGQDVPNLHNYGYTF	TGTGCCAGCAGTGGAGGGCAGGATGTGCCGAACCTGCATAACTATGGCTACACCTTC
NA	NA	TRBJ1-5	TRBV19	CASSVGGSNQPQHF	TGTGCCAGTAGTGTAGGCGGGAGCAATCAGCCCCAGCATTTT
TRBD1	NA	TRBJ2-7	TRBV27	CASSPPGTVTYEQYF	TGTGCCAGCAGTCCCCCCGGGACAGTAACCTACGAGCAGTACTTC
NA	NA	TRBJ1-1	TRBV20-1	CSAKRGLEAFF	TGCAGTGCTAAGAGGGGGTTAGAAGCTTTCTTT
TRBD2	NA	TRBJ2-3	TRBV19	CASSNERENTDTQYF	TGTGCCAGTAGTAATGAGCGGGAGAATACAGATACGCAGTATTTT
TRBD1	NA	TRBJ1-3	TRBV5-1	CASGSTGGGGNTIYF	TGCGCCAGCGGGTCGACTGGAGGGGGCGGAAACACCATATATTTT
NA	NA	TRBJ2-5	TRBV30	CAWSVLRGSQETQYF	TGTGCCTGGAGTGTACTAAGGGGGTCCCAAGAGACCCAGTACTTC
NA	NA	TRBJ2-1	TRBV7-8	CASSPDREEQFF	TGTGCCAGCAGCCCAGATAGAGAGGAGCAGTTCTTC
NA	NA	TRBJ2-7	TRBV5-6	CASSQRWVIGYEQYF	TGTGCCAGCAGCCAAAGGTGGGTTATTGGCTACGAGCAGTACTTC
NA	NA	TRBJ2-6	TRBV11-2	CASSPHHSGANVLTF	TGTGCCAGCAGCCCACACCACTCTGGGGCCAACGTCCTGACTTTC
NA	once	TRBJ1-4	TRBV18	CASSPPSQGEEKLFF	TGTGCCAGCTCACCACCGTCTCAGGGTGAAGAAAAACTGTTTTTT
NA	NA	TRBJ2-3	TRBV7-3	CASSSGPHNTDTQYF	TGTGCCAGCAGCTCGGGACCCCACAACACAGATACGCAGTATTTT
NA	NA	TRBJ2-4	TRBV4-3	CASSQEWEGVHIQYF	TGCGCCAGCAGCCAAGAATGGGAAGGGGTGCACATTCAGTACTTC
TRBD2	NA	TRBJ2-1	TRBV7-6	CASSPSGSSYNEQFF	TGTGCCAGCAGCCCTAGCGGCAGCTCCTACAATGAGCAGTTCTTC
NA	NA	TRBJ2-6	TRBV5-5	CASSLGPQANVLTF	TGTGCCAGCAGCTTGGGGCCCCAGGCCAACGTCCTGACTTTC
TRBD1	NA	TRBJ1-5	TRBV19	CASSLKDRVFRQPQHF	TGTGCCAGTAGTCTTAAAGACAGGGTGTTTAGACAGCCCCAGCATTTT
TRBD1	NA	TRBJ2-7	TRBV27	CASSWYGTGGSYEQYF	TGTGCCAGCAGTTGGTACGGGACAGGGGGTTCCTACGAGCAGTACTTC